This is a list of T cell receptor beta chains from one sample in a study of blood T cells in healthy people across ages. TCRdb re-derived calls from the 5' RACE reads in MiXCR, one entry per CDR3 protein. The table has approximately 1.5 million distinct CDR3 sequences, roughly 32% seen once. The specimen was blood. All receptors derive from a woman in her twenties or thirties in good health. Both conserved end residues are part of each CDR3. A D gene is named only where the DNA matches it firmly. Size tells how often a clone was seen (once, few, many) or the class of an expanded clone, and some rows leave it out.

J | D | size | V | DNA | CDR3
TRBJ2-5 | TRBD2 | few | TRBV14 | TGTGCCAGCAGCGGGAGGGGAGCCTTGTACCAAGAGACCCAGTACTTC | CASSGRGALYQETQYF
TRBJ2-3 | TRBD2 | . | TRBV5-1 | TGCGCCAGCAGCTTGGGTCTGAGTGAGGGAGGGTTCACAGATACGCAGTATTTT | CASSLGLSEGGFTDTQYF
TRBJ1-5 | TRBD1 | once | TRBV5-1 | TGCGCCAGCAGCCCGGGACAGGGGAGAGAGCCCCAGCATTTT | CASSPGQGREPQHF
TRBJ1-6 | . | . | TRBV4-1 | TGCGCCAGCAGCCAAGAAGAGGGATTAAATAATTCACCCCTCCACTTT | CASSQEEGLNNSPLHF
TRBJ2-3 | . | . | TRBV10-3 | TGTGCCATCAGTCGTACCCCGACTAACCCAAGCACAGATACGCAGTATTTT | CAISRTPTNPSTDTQYF
TRBJ1-1 | . | . | TRBV27 | TGCGCCAGCAGCTATAGGGGGGACACTGAAGCTTTCTTT | CASSYRGDTEAFF
TRBJ2-3 | . | few | TRBV10-3 | TGTGCCATCAGTATATCAGATACGCAGTATTTT | CAISISDTQYF
TRBJ2-7 | TRBD2 | . | TRBV12-3/TRBV12-4 | TGTGCCAGCAGTTTATTCCTCCTAGCGGGAGGGCCCCACGAGCAGTACTTC | CASSLFLLAGGPHEQYF
TRBJ2-3 | . | . | TRBV20-1 | TGCAGTGCTGCGGACCTCACAGATACGCAGTATTTT | CSAADLTDTQYF
TRBJ2-7 | . | . | TRBV6-5 | TGTGCCAGCAGTCCTAATCAAGGACAGTCCTCCTACGAGCAGTACTTC | CASSPNQGQSSYEQYF
TRBJ1-5 | . | . | TRBV6-1 | TGTGCCAGCAGTGAAACGGGGAGTCAGCCCCAGCATTTT | CASSETGSQPQHF
TRBJ2-2 | . | . | TRBV7-3 | TGTGCCAGCAGCCCCTCCCGATATGGGGGGGGACAGAACACCGGGGAGCTGTTTTTT | CASSPSRYGGGQNTGELFF
TRBJ1-5 | TRBD1 | . | TRBV3-1 | TGTGCCAGCAGCCAACCCATGGACAGGGGGGGGAGCAATCAGCCCCAGCATTTT | CASSQPMDRGGSNQPQHF
TRBJ1-1 | . | few | TRBV13 | TGTGCCAGCAGCACTGCAGGAGCCCCTTACACTGAAGCTTTCTTT | CASSTAGAPYTEAFF
TRBJ1-1 | TRBD1 | . | TRBV5-1 | TGCGCCAGCAGGCCCGTTCCTTCCGGGACAGCAGGCACTGAAGCTTTCTTT | CASRPVPSGTAGTEAFF
TRBJ1-4 | TRBD1 | . | TRBV2 | TGTGCCAGCAAGGGACAGACTAATGAAAAACTGTTTTTT | CASKGQTNEKLFF
TRBJ1-1 | TRBD1 | . | TRBV6-5 | TGTGCCAGCAGGACGAGGACAGGGCCGAACACTGAAGCTTTCTTT | CASRTRTGPNTEAFF
TRBJ2-1 | TRBD2 | . | TRBV7-9 | TGTGCCAGCAGCTCCACCTCAGGGACTAGCGGATTGAGCTCCTACAATGAGCAGTTCTTC | CASSSTSGTSGLSSYNEQFF
TRBJ1-2 | . | . | TRBV7-3 | TGTGCCAGCAGCTCCAAGGGCGATCTAGGCTATGGCTACACCTTC | CASSSKGDLGYGYTF
TRBJ1-6 | . | . | TRBV20-1 | TGCAGTGCACCCAGGGGTTCACCCCTCCACTTT | CSAPRGSPLHF
TRBJ1-2 | . | few | TRBV9 | TGTGCCAGCAGCGTAGGGTTAGGTCCCAGGGGCTACACCTTC | CASSVGLGPRGYTF
TRBJ2-3 | . | few | TRBV7-3 | TGTGCCAGCAGCCAAGGGGGGTGGACAGATACGCAGTATTTT | CASSQGGWTDTQYF
TRBJ2-3 | . | many | TRBV7-3 | TGTGCCAGCAGCTTAACGGGAGTGGCGGATACGCAGTATTTT | CASSLTGVADTQYF
TRBJ2-1 | . | . | TRBV30 | TGTGCCTGGAGTGTGGACCATGAGCAGTTCTTC | CAWSVDHEQFF
TRBJ2-3 | TRBD1 | . | TRBV7-2 | TGTGCCAGCAGCCAAACAGGCTGGGGACAGATTTTCACAGATACGCAGTATTTT | CASSQTGWGQIFTDTQYF
TRBJ2-1 | TRBD2 | few | TRBV6-1 | TGTGCCAGCAGGGGCTTTAGCGGGATCTCCTACAATGAGCAGTTCTTC | CASRGFSGISYNEQFF
TRBJ2-7 | TRBD2 | few | TRBV20-1 | TGCAGTGCTAGTCGGGAGGCCTACGAGCAGTACTTC | CSASREAYEQYF
TRBJ2-1 | TRBD2 | few | TRBV9 | TGTGCCAGCAGCGTGACTAGCGGGCCCTCCTACAATGAGCAGTTCTTC | CASSVTSGPSYNEQFF
TRBJ2-3 | TRBD2 | . | TRBV7-9 | TGTGCCAGCACCCCCGGGAGGACTAGCGTGCCCCATACGCAGTATTTT | CASTPGRTSVPHTQYF
TRBJ2-3 | TRBD1 | few | TRBV20-1 | TGCAGTGCTAGAGAAACCTACAGGGGGACGCAGTATTTT | CSARETYRGTQYF
TRBJ1-1 | . | . | TRBV9 | TGTGCCAGCAGCGTCGACAGCCTCACTGAAGCTTTCTTT | CASSVDSLTEAFF
TRBJ2-7 | . | many | TRBV20-1 | TGCAGTGCTAGAGTGAGGCGGTCAGTCGACTACGAGCAGTACTTC | CSARVRRSVDYEQYF